Following are 16 T cell receptor beta chains from one sample sequenced in a study of OX40 agonist ivuxolimab in advanced cancers. The assay was immunoSEQ multiplex PCR, and TCRdb's table has in-frame clones only and misses some. The table has approximately 63,000 clones, about four fifths seen once. The material sequenced was CD4+ or CD8+ T cells sorted from blood, taken in a trial of the OX40 agonist ivuxolimab. These receptors all come from an adult with an advanced solid tumor such as melanoma, head and neck, liver or kidney cancer.

This clone showed up just a few times. Written as DNA, the CDR3 is TGTGCCATCAGTGACGGGGGCACTGGCTACACCTTC. Translation: CAISDGGTGYTF. This sequence joins TRBV10-3 and TRBJ1-2; maybe TRBD1 (6 bases). Trimming took off 3 bases at V and 7 bases at J, with 9 bases between the two ends. CDR3 length: 12 amino acids. In germline, CDR1 is ENHRY, CDR2 SYGVKD.

CDR3 DNA sequence: TGTGCCAGTAGTATTGGCCTGAGGGACAGGGGGGGGTCTGGGGCCAACGTCCTGACTTTC. Its translation is CASSIGLRDRGGSGANVLTF. This chain uses TRBV19 with TRBJ2-6; 11 bases line up with TRBD1. Germline assignment: CDR1 LNHDA and CDR2 SQIVND (reference sequence). The CDR3 loop spans 20 amino acids. V dropped 3 bases and J dropped 1; count of bases not matched to a gene: 11. Full variable domain (rest looked up from reference TRBV19 and TRBJ2-6): DGGITQSPKYLFRKEGQNVTLSCEQNLNHDAMYWYRQDPGQGLRLIYYSQIVNDFQKGDIAEGYSVSREKKESFPLTVTSAQKNPTAFYLCASSIGLRDRGGSGANVLTFGAGSRLTVL.

The V call is TRBV27, the J call TRBJ2-5; D is unresolved. The CDR3 has 13 residues. Trimming took off 11 bases at V and 2 bases at J, with 15 bases between the two ends. Germline V gene data show CDR1 as MNHEY and CDR2 as SMNVEV (reference sequence). CDR3 amino acids: CAVRGREQETQYF. DNA of the CDR3: TGTGCCGTCCGCGGCCGAGAGCAAGAGACCCAGTACTTC.

This sequence joins TRBV18 and TRBJ2-1, with TRBD1 matching over 8 bases. Trimming removed 6 bases from V and 3 bases from J; junction bases left unmatched: 7. The germline CDR1 and CDR2 sequences are KGHSH and LQKENI. The CDR3 is made up of 15 amino acids. CDR3 residues: CASSHRGEYYNEQFF. CDR3 nucleotide sequence: TGTGCCAGCTCCCACAGGGGGGAATACTACAATGAGCAGTTCTTC. Together with reference TRBV18 and TRBJ2-1, the CDR3 gives the full variable domain: NAGVMQNPRHLVRRRGQEARLRCSPMKGHSHVYWYRQLPEEGLKFMVYLQKENIIDESGMPKERFSAEFPKEGPSILRIQQVVRGDSAAYFCASSHRGEYYNEQFFGPGTRLTVL.

This sequence joins TRBV15 and TRBJ1-5; D is possibly TRBD1 (5 bases). Germline CDR1 and CDR2: LNHNV and YYDKDF (reference sequence). Trimming left V 3 bases short and J 0 bases short, with 12 bases between. The CDR3 is 16 amino acids. CDR3 amino acids: CATSSDGGYSNQPQHF. CDR3 DNA sequence: TGTGCCACCAGCAGCGACGGGGGGTATAGCAATCAGCCCCAGCATTTT.

V usage is TRBV7-2 and J usage is TRBJ2-1, with TRBD2 as a possible D gene (5 bases). Trimming left V 0 bases short and J 7 bases short, with 13 bases between. The V gene's germline CDR1 is SGHTA and CDR2 FQGNSA. This CDR3 has 15 residues. CDR3: CASSLASRVGNEQFF. CDR3 DNA sequence: TGTGCCAGCAGCTTAGCATCGAGGGTAGGAAATGAGCAGTTCTTC.

CDR3 in DNA: TGTGCCAGCAGTTCGCTGGGACAGAACACAGATACGCAGTATTTT. It specifies CASSSLGQNTDTQYF. The chain links TRBV7-3 to TRBJ2-3; 7 bases match TRBD1. This CDR3 is built from 15 residues. Germline values: CDR1 SGHTA, CDR2 FQGTGA. The trim removed 6 bases at V and 2 bases at J, leaving 8 bases unmatched.

This clone has a handful of counts. The chain joins TRBV18 to TRBJ2-4; 10 bases are shared with TRBD2. The CDR3 contains 15 residues. Germline V gene data show CDR1 as KGHSH and CDR2 as LQKENI. V dropped 3 bases and J dropped 8; count of bases not matched to a gene: 7. The CDR3 region has the DNA TGTGCCAGCTCACCCCCGGGAAGCGGGAGGGACATTCAGTACTTC. It codes for CASSPPGSGRDIQYF.

This clone is medium-sized in the sample. The gene calls are TRBV6-6 and TRBJ2-7, with D hard to call. The ends were cut back, 6 bases at V and 6 bases at J, with 12 bases in the middle. Germline CDR1 reads MNHNY; CDR2 reads SVGAGI (reference sequence). The CDR3 spans 12 residues. CDR3 nucleotides: TGTGCCAGCAGCCCTGGGCAGGTCGAGCAGTACTTC. This translates into CASSPGQVEQYF.

CDR3 protein: CASSPYGAPAPGTDTQYF. The CDR3 DNA reads TGTGCCAGCAGTCCTTACGGGGCCCCCGCCCCGGGCACAGATACGCAGTATTTT. The V call is TRBV6-4, the J call TRBJ2-3; D might be TRBD1 or TRBD2, each matching 5 bases. The CDR3 sequence is 18 residues long. The germline V and J ends were trimmed by 5 bases and 1 base, with 22 bases remaining between them. The germline V gene encodes CDR1 MRHNA and CDR2 SNTAGT.

This chain joins TRBV4-1 and TRBJ1-4; 7 positions match TRBD1. CDR1 and CDR2 (germline): MGHRA, YSYEKL. The J segment lost 10 bases and the V segment lost 2 bases, leaving 16 bases of the junction unmatched. The CDR3 is 17 amino acids. The CDR3 nucleotides read TGCGCCAGCAGCCAAAGTCTTACCGGGACAGAACTATCAAAACTGTTTTTT. It translates to CASSQSLTGTELSKLFF.

The chain carries TRBV6-6 and TRBJ1-3; D gene unclear. Germline V gene data show CDR1 as MNHNY and CDR2 as SVGAGI (reference sequence). Trimming removed 2 bases at V and 0 bases at J, with 8 bases between. The CDR3 is 15 amino acids. The CDR3 coding sequence is TGTGCCAGCAGTTACGGCCCCAACTCTGGAAACACCATATATTTT. This translates into CASSYGPNSGNTIYF.

This clone was seen a few times. The gene calls are TRBV5-1 and TRBJ2-1; D uncertain. Per the germline V gene, CDR1 is SGHRS and CDR2 is YFSETQ. The CDR3 runs 16 residues. V was trimmed by 1 base and J by 5 bases, leaving 16 bases between them. The CDR3 nucleotides read TGCGCCAGCAGCTTGAATTTACTTCCCCCCAACAATGAGCAGTTCTTC. Translation gives CASSLNLLPPNNEQFF.

V and J are TRBV11-3 and TRBJ2-3; D unclear. The V and J ends lost 0 bases and 3 bases respectively, with 4 bases between them. Germline lookup yields CDR1 SGHNT and CDR2 YENEEA. The CDR3 consists of 13 residues. In DNA form, the CDR3 reads TGTGCCAGCAGCTTAGATCTTACAGATACGCAGTATTTT. This translates into CASSLDLTDTQYF.

The chain combines TRBV5-4 with TRBJ2-7; 9 bases match TRBD2. Losses at the gene ends were 2 bases for V and 1 base for J; bases not matched to a gene: 7. The germline V gene encodes CDR1 SGHNT and CDR2 YYREEE (reference sequence). The CDR3 sequence is 16 residues long. This chain's CDR3 is CASSLGPSGGSYEQYF. The CDR3 DNA is TGTGCCAGCAGCTTAGGCCCCAGCGGGGGGTCCTACGAGCAGTACTTC.

This clone came up a few times. The V gene is TRBV4-3, the J gene TRBJ2-3, with D unresolved. Trimming stripped 0 bases from V and 2 bases from J, with 9 bases between. The CDR3 is 15 amino acids. Germline V gene sequence: CDR1 LGHNA, CDR2 YSLEER. The chain's CDR3 is CASSQEGSNTDTQYF. As DNA, the CDR3 is TGCGCCAGCAGCCAAGAGGGCTCAAACACAGATACGCAGTATTTT.